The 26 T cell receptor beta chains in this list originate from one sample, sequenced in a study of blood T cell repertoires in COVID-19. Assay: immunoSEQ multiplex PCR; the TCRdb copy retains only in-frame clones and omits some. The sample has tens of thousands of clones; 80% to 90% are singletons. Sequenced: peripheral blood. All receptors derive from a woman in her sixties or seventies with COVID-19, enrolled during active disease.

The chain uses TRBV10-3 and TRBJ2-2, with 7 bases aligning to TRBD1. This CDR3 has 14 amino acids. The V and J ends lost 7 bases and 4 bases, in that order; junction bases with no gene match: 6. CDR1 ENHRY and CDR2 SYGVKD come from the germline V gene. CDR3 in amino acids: CAITQGDGTGELFF. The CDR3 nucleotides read TGTGCCATCACCCAGGGGGATGGCACCGGGGAGCTGTTTTTT.

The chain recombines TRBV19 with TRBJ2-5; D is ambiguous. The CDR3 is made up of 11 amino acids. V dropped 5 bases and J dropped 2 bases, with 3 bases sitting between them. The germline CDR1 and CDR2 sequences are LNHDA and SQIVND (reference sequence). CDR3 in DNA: TGTGCCAGTAGTCTTCAAGAGACCCAGTACTTC. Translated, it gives CASSLQETQYF. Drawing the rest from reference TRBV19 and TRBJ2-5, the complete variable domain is DGGITQSPKYLFRKEGQNVTLSCEQNLNHDAMYWYRQDPGQGLRLIYYSQIVNDFQKGDIAEGYSVSREKKESFPLTVTSAQKNPTAFYLCASSLQETQYFGPGTRLLVL.

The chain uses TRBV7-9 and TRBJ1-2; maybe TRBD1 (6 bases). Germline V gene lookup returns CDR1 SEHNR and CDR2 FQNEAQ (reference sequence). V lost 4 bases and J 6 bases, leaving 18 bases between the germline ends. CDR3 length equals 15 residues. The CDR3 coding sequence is TGTGCCAGCAGCTCACAACAGGGCCGGTTCGATGGCTACACCTTC. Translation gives CASSSQQGRFDGYTF.

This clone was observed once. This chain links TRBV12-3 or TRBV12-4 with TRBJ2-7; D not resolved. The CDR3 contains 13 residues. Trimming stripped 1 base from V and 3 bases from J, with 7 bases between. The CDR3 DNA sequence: TGTGCCAGCAGTTTAGGGCTAGACTACGAGCAGTACTTC. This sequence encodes CASSLGLDYEQYF.

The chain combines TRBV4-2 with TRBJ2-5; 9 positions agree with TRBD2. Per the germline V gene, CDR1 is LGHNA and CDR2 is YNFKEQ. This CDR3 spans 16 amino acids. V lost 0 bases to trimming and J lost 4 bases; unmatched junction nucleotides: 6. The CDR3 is CASSQDMGRGGETQYF. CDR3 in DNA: TGTGCCAGCAGCCAAGATATGGGGCGGGGGGGAGAGACCCAGTACTTC.

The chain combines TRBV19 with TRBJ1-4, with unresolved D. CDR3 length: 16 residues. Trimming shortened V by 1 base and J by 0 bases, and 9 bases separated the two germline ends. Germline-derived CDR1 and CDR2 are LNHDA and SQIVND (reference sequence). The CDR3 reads CASSIVGAATNEKLFF. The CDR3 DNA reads TGTGCCAGTAGTATAGTCGGAGCCGCAACTAATGAAAAACTGTTTTTT.

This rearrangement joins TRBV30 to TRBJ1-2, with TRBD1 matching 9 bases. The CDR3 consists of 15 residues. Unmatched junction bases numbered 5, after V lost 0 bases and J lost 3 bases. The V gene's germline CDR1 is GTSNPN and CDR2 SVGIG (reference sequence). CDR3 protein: CAWSVTQGAHYGYTF. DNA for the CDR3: TGTGCCTGGAGTGTAACACAGGGGGCACACTATGGCTACACCTTC.

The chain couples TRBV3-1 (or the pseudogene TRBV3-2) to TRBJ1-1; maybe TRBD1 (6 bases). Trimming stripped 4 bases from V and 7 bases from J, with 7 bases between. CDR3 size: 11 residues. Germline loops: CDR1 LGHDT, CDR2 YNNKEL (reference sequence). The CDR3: CASSLQGEAFF. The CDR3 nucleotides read TGTGCCAGCAGCCTACAGGGTGAAGCTTTCTTT.

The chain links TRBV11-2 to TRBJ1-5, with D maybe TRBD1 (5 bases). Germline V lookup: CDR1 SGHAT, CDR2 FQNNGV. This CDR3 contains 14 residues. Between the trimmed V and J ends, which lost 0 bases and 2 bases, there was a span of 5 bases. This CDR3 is CASSLDRGNQPQHF. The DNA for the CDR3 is TGTGCCAGCAGCTTAGACAGGGGCAATCAGCCCCAGCATTTT.

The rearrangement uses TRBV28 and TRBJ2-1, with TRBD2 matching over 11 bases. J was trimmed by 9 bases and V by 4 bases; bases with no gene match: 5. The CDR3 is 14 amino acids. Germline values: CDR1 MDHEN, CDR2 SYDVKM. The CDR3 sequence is CASSSLAGGPEQFF. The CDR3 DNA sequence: TGTGCCAGCAGTTCCTTAGCGGGAGGGCCTGAGCAGTTCTTC.

CDR3 residues: CASSTGTGELFF. The CDR3 DNA follows: TGTGCCAGTAGTACGGGCACCGGGGAGCTGTTTTTT. V and J are TRBV19 and TRBJ2-2; D ambiguous. Germline V lookup: CDR1 LNHDA, CDR2 SQIVND (reference sequence). The CDR3 extends over 12 amino acids. The V and J ends lost 4 bases and 4 bases respectively, with 4 bases between them.

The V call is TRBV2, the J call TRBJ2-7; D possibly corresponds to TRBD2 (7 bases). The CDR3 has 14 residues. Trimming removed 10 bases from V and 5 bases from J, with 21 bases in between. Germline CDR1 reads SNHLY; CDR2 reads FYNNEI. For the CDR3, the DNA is TGTGCCATCCAGGGGAGGGGGTCTTTCGACGAGCAGTACTTC. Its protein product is CAIQGRGSFDEQYF.

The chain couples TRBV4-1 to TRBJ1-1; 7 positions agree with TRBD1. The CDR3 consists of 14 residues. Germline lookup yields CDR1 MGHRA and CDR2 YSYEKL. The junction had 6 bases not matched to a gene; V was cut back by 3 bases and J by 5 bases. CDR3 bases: TGCGCCAGCAGCCAGGAGGGGGCGTTGACTGAAGCTTTCTTT. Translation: CASSQEGALTEAFF.

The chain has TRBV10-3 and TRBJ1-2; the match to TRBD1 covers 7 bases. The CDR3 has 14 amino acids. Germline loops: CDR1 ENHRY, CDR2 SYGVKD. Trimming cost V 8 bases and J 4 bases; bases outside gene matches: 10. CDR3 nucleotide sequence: TGTGCCATCTCCCCCCTCGACAGGGCCTATGGCTACACCTTC. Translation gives CAISPLDRAYGYTF.

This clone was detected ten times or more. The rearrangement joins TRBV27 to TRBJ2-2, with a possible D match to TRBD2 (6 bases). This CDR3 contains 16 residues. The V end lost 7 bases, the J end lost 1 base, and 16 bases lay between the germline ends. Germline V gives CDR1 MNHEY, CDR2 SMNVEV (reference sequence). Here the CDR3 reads CASTQVWRENTGELFF. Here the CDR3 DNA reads TGTGCCAGCACCCAGGTCTGGCGGGAGAACACCGGGGAGCTGTTTTTT.

CDR3 DNA sequence: TGTGCCAGCAGCTCTAGGACAGCCTTCTACGAGCAGTACTTC. Residues: CASSSRTAFYEQYF. The chain recombines TRBV5-4 with TRBJ2-7; D is perhaps TRBD1 (6 bases). Trimming stripped 3 bases from V and 3 bases from J, with 13 bases between. This CDR3 has 14 amino acids. Germline assignment: CDR1 SGHNT and CDR2 YYREEE (reference sequence).

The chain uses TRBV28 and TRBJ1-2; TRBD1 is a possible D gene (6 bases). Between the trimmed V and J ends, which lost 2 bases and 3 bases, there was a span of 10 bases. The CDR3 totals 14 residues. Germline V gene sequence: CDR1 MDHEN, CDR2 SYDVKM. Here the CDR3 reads CASSLRGWDYGYTF. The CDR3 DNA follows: TGTGCCAGCAGTTTAAGGGGGTGGGACTATGGCTACACCTTC.

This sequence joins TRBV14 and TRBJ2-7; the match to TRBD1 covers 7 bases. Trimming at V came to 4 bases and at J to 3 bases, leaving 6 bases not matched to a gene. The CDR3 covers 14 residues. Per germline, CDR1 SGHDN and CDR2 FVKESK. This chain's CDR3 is CASSPWTGFYEQYF. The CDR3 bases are TGTGCCAGCAGCCCATGGACAGGCTTCTACGAGCAGTACTTC.

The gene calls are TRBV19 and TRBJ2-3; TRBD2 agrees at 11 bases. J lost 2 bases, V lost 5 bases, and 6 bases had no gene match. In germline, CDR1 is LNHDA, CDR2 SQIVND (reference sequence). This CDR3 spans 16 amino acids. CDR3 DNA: TGTGCCAGTAGTCCAGGACTAGCGGGTATCACAGATACGCAGTATTTT. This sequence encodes CASSPGLAGITDTQYF.

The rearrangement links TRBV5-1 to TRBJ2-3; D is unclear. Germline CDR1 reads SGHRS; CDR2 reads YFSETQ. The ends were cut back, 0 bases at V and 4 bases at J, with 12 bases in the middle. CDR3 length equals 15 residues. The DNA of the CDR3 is TGCGCCAGCAGCTTGGCGGGTGCCCCTCCAGATACGCAGTATTTT. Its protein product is CASSLAGAPPDTQYF.

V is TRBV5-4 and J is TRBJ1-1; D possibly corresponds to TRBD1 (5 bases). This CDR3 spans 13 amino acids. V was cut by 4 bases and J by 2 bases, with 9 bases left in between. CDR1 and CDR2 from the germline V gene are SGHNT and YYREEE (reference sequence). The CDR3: CASSGGINTEAFF. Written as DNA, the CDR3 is TGTGCCAGCAGCGGGGGGATAAACACTGAAGCTTTCTTT.

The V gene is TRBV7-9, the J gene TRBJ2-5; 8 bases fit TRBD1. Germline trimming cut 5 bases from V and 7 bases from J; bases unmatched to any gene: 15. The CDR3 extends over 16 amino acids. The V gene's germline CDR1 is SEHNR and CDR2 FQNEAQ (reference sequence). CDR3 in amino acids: CASSPSTGAQVGTQYF. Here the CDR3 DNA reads TGTGCCAGCAGCCCCTCGACAGGGGCACAAGTCGGGACCCAGTACTTC.

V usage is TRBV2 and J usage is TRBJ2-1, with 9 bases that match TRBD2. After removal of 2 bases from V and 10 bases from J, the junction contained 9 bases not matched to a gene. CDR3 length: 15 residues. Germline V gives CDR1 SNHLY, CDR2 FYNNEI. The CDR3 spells CASSEWLAGQTEQFF. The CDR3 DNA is TGTGCCAGCAGTGAATGGCTAGCGGGGCAGACCGAGCAGTTCTTC.

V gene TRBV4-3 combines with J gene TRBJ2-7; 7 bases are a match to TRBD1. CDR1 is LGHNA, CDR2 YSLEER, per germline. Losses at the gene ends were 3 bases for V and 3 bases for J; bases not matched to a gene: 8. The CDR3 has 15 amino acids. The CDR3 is CASSHNLGQYYEQYF. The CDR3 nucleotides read TGCGCCAGCAGCCATAATCTGGGACAGTACTACGAGCAGTACTTC.

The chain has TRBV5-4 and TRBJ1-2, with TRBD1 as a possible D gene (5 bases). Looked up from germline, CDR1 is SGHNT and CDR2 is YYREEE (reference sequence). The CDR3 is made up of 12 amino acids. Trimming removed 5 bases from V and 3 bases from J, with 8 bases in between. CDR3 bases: TGTGCCAGCAGGGGGGAGGACTATGGCTACACCTTC. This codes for CASRGEDYGYTF.

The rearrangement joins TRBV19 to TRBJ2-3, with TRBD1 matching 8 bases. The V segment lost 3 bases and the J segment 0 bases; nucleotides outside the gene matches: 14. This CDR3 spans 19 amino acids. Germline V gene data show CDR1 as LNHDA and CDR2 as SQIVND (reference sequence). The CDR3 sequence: CASSIPSGGVGASTDTQYF. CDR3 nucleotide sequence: TGTGCCAGTAGTATCCCTTCAGGGGGCGTTGGGGCTAGCACAGATACGCAGTATTTT. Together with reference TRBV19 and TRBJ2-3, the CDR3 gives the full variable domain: DGGITQSPKYLFRKEGQNVTLSCEQNLNHDAMYWYRQDPGQGLRLIYYSQIVNDFQKGDIAEGYSVSREKKESFPLTVTSAQKNPTAFYLCASSIPSGGVGASTDTQYFGPGTRLTVL.